Below, one T cell receptor (beta chain) is given with its context. Its target antigen remains unknown. No quality values exist for individual bases; no much larger clone is one base distant. Healthy HIV-negative adults with no recently reported acute infections or vaccinations were included as donors. All donors were Caucasian adults living in Nashville, Tennessee, USA. CD4+ T cells were enriched through magnetic negative selection, after which naive cells were positively selected on CD45RA and the remaining negative fraction served as the memory subset. Blood was collected by leukapheresis, and PBMCs were isolated by Ficoll-Histopaque density gradient centrifugation and then cryopreserved in liquid nitrogen vapor phase. Analytical flow cytometry was used to check the purity and quantity of each magnetically sorted T cell population. Each sorted fraction had its genomic DNA isolated and then quantified by UV absorbance on a Nanodrop 2000c.

TCR CDR3 regions were amplified from genomic DNA by multiplex PCR using the deep immunoSEQ assay. Extracted genomic DNA from each cell subset was spread evenly across all wells of several immunoSEQ 96-well plates, with each plate serving as a replicate. For sorted subsets, around 0.2 ug of genomic DNA, equivalent to some 30,000 T cell genomes, went into each replicate PCR. The purified libraries were quantified using a Qubit 3.0 fluorometer, sized with a Bioanalyzer 2100, and then quantified again using the KAPA Library Quantification kit. A separate single-read 150-cycle Illumina NextSeq 550 flow cell was used to sequence each immunoSEQ 96-well plate. As for how the authors treated the data: Because only junctional sequences without quality scores were contained in the immunoSEQ output, filtering matching that applied to full-length reads could not be performed. To assign V/J genes and CDR3, sequences were annotated using PyIR, a Python wrapper for IgBLAST v1.9, with IMGT germline references. Reads were filtered out if the reads had weak V/J assignments (E-value above 1e-6), no CDR3, stop codons, out-of-frame junctions, or ambiguous translated residues. V3J clonotypes were defined by identical inferred V gene, J gene, and CDR3 amino acid sequence. To compute the percentage overlap between repertoires, the number of shared unique clonotypes was divided by the size of the smaller repertoire. RTK rarefaction, the Chao1 estimator, and Recon v2.1 estimates of unobserved clonotypes were used to assess repertoire richness. Generation probabilities for all TCRbeta clonotypes obtained by the gDNA method from a handful of donors were computed using OLGA. TCRdb obtained this table from immuneACCESS and retained in-frame rearrangements with V and J assigned. These tables miss some clones; where compared with another copy, unresolved V genes account for less than half of the shortfall, and the remainder is unexplained. Clonal size and the V and J genes are those of that table, whereas D and trimming came from the DNA. The sample table holds some 1,100,000 clones, of which around 78% were seen once. Of the sample, more than 0.5% falls within the top ten clones.

CDR1 and CDR2 were assigned from the germline V gene as SGHTA and FQGNSA. The CDR3 contains 14 residues, cysteine and phenylalanine counted. Only the CDR3 portion is preserved as DNA: 42 bases, with reading frame beginning at the first base. V and J are truncated by 3 bases and 5 bases respectively, leaving an intervening sequence of 10 bases. These data belong to a study of shared clonotypes between healthy human individuals (TCRdb year 2020). Regarding the research as a whole: The cohort included three men and a couple of women between 18 and 49 years of age. Blood TCR repertoires of roughly five healthy adults were deeply sequenced to estimate repertoire size and the extent of clonotype sharing between individuals. Different laboratories and diverse techniques were used to prepare libraries and sequence TCR repertoires, to increase sequencing depth and limit assay-specific biases. Each donor's leukapheresis produced roughly between about 0.85 and 10 billion PBMCs. Per donor, three plates each were used for CD4 naive and CD4 memory, two for CD8 naive, and one for CD8 memory. What the work shows at the level of the full study, not this receptor alone: Because the study included a small number of donors, the genetic and exposure-history diversity represented was limited. Based on pairwise subsampling, the degree of clonotype sharing among donors was expected to be affected by sequencing depth. Sampling was restricted to blood, and TCR repertoires in tissue are likely to differ from TCR repertoires in blood. Naive subsets generally had larger estimated clonotype richness than memory subsets. Across a few donors, 5% to 6% of naive CD4, roughly 3.5% of naive CD8, under 2.5% of memory CD4, and 0.4% of memory CD8 clonotypes were shared. Compared with non-shared clonotypes, the clonotypes found in all four sorted-subset donors had higher generation probabilities. Incomplete sequencing was indicated by rarefaction of sorted-subset datasets, despite the large sequencing depth.

The source material was memory CD4+ T cells from PBMCs. The label giving this sample's cell subset or site can be read as: CD45RA-negative fraction. The receptor comes from a man in his late teens or twenties in good health. Some clones in this sample may be carry-over from other donors' samples. Recombination linked TRBV7-2 to TRBJ1-4; too little of a D gene remains to name it. The CDR3 protein is CASSFNTGNEKLFF. The base sequence is TGTGCCAGCAGCTTCAATACGGGGAATGAAAAACTGTTTTTT.